The rows below give T cell receptor beta chains drawn from one sample of a study of immune heterogeneity within non-small cell lung tumors. TCRdb processed the multiplex PCR reads anew with MiXCR; each CDR3 protein has one entry. The data contain over 30,000 distinct CDR3 sequences, 28% of them singletons. Sequencing was performed on lung tumor tissue. These TCRs come from a man aged 40-49 years with non-small cell lung cancer. The CDR3 runs from the conserved cysteine through the conserved F or W. The order of the fields is D gene, V gene, J gene, clone size, CDR3 DNA, CDR3 protein. D genes are given only for firm matches. The size entry is marked missing in some rows and otherwise reads once, few, many or a size class.

D: TRBD2; V: TRBV5-1; J: TRBJ2-3; size: few; DNA: TGCGCCAGCAGCTCCGGGACTAGCGGGCAAAGCACAGATACGCAGTATTTT; CDR3: CASSSGTSGQSTDTQYF
D: .; V: TRBV19; J: TRBJ2-7; size: .; DNA: TGTGCCAGTAGTATCCGAGGGCCCTCGACCTACGAGCAGTACTTC; CDR3: CASSIRGPSTYEQYF
D: .; V: TRBV6-1; J: TRBJ2-6; size: few; DNA: TGTGCCAGCAGTGAAAATATGAGCCTGGACGGGGCCAACGTCCTGACTTTC; CDR3: CASSENMSLDGANVLTF
D: TRBD2; V: TRBV5-1; J: TRBJ2-1; size: .; DNA: TGCGCCAGCAGCTTGGAGGGCGGGAGGAGTTTCTACAATGAGCAGCTCTTC; CDR3: CASSLEGGRSFYNEQLF
D: .; V: TRBV11-2; J: TRBJ2-1; size: few; DNA: TGTGCCAGCAGCCCCACAGGTCATGAGCAGTTCTTC; CDR3: CASSPTGHEQFF
D: .; V: TRBV2; J: TRBJ2-7; size: many; DNA: TGTGCCAGCAGTGAACCACAGGGGGGGTCCTACGAGCAGTACTTC; CDR3: CASSEPQGGSYEQYF
D: .; V: TRBV13; J: TRBJ2-3; size: medium-sized; DNA: TGTGCCAGCAGCAGCACAGGGACCACAGATACGCAGTATTTT; CDR3: CASSSTGTTDTQYF
D: .; V: TRBV4-3; J: TRBJ1-1; size: few; DNA: TGCGCCAGCAGCCAAGGAGTTATGAACACTGAAGCTTTCTTT; CDR3: CASSQGVMNTEAFF
D: TRBD2; V: TRBV19; J: TRBJ2-3; size: few; DNA: TGTGCCAGTGGGGGCCTTAGCGGGATAAATACGCAGTATTTT; CDR3: CASGGLSGINTQYF
D: TRBD2; V: TRBV4-2; J: TRBJ2-1; size: many; DNA: TGTGCCAGCAGCCAAAGCCCTAGCGGGATTTTGGGCAATGAGCAGTTCTTC; CDR3: CASSQSPSGILGNEQFF
D: TRBD2; V: TRBV19; J: TRBJ2-7; size: many; DNA: TGTGCCAGTAGTATCAGCGGGAGTATCCACGAGCAGTACTTC; CDR3: CASSISGSIHEQYF
D: TRBD2; V: TRBV7-2; J: TRBJ2-1; size: few; DNA: TGTGCCAGCAGCTCTCCAGAGCGGGAGGGGGGTTTCTATGAGCAGTTCTTC; CDR3: CASSSPEREGGFYEQFF
D: .; V: TRBV9; J: TRBJ1-3; size: few; DNA: TGTGCCAGCAGCGTAGGTGACAGTTCTGGAAACACCATATATTTT; CDR3: CASSVGDSSGNTIYF
D: TRBD1; V: TRBV12-3/TRBV12-4; J: TRBJ1-4; size: .; DNA: TGTGCCAGCAGATCCGCGCCGGGACAGTTATTCTTT; CDR3: CASRSAPGQLFF
D: TRBD2; V: TRBV27; J: TRBJ2-7; size: medium-sized; DNA: TGTGCCAGCAGTTTATCGCTAGCGGGAGAAGAGCAGTACTTC; CDR3: CASSLSLAGEEQYF